This T cell receptor (beta chain) was captured in a study of T cell repertoires in cytomegalovirus infection. Background on the study: It was recently identified HLA-C-restricted and well-studied HLA-B-restricted CMV epitopes that the study used. CMV infection and matching HLA type were both indicated by public TCR beta signatures.

Notes on the study in general: The cumulative frequency of public TCR beta families distinguished individuals who carried CMV together with the relevant HLA.

TCRdb redid the calling of the reads with MiXCR, one entry per CDR3 protein. Counted here are some 920,000 distinct CDR3 sequences, 31% occurring once; the ten biggest clones make up over 12%. This clonotype was detected only once. Its antigen is unknown. V lost 0 bases, J lost 2 bases, and 10 bases lay in between. The CDR3 loop spans 15 amino acids. Germline V gives CDR1 PRHDT, CDR2 FYEKMQ (reference sequence). This sequence was found in a human donor in good health (CMV status not recorded). Some clones in this sample may be carry-over from other donors' samples. The sequencing used cultured CD8+ T cells from PBMCs, collected from culture after CMV antigen stimulation. This rearrangement joins TRBV13 to TRBJ2-5; D ambiguous. The CDR3 DNA follows: TGTGCCAGCAGCTTAGGCCTTGGCGGTCAAGAGACCCAGTACTTC. It is translated as CASSLGLGGQETQYF.